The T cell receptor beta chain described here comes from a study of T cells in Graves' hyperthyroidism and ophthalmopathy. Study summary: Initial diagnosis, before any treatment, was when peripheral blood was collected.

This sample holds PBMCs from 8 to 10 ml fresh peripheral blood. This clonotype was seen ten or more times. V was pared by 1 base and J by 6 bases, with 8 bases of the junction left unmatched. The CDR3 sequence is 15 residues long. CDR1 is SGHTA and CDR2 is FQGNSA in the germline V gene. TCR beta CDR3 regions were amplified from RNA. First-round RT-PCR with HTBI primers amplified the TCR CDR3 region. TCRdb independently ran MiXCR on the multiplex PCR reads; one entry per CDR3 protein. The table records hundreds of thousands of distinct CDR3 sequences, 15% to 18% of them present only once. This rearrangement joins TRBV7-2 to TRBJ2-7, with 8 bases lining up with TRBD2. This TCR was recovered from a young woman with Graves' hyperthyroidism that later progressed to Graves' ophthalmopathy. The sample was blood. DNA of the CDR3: TGTGCCAGCAGCTTAGACGGGAGGGCGTCCCTCGAGCAGTACTTC. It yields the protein CASSLDGRASLEQYF.